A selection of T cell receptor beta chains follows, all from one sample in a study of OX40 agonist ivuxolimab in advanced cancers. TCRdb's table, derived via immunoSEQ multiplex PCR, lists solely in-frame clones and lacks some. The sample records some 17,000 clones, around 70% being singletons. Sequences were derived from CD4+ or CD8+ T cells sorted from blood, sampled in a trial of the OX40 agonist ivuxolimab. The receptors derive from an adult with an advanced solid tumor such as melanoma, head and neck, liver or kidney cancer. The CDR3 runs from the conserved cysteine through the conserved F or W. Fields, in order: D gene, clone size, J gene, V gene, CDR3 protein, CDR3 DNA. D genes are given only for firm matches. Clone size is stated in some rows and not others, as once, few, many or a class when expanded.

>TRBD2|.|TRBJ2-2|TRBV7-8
CASSSLAGGRNTGELFF
TGTGCCAGCAGCTCACTAGCGGGGGGCAGGAACACCGGGGAGCTGTTTTTT
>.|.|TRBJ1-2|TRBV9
CASSGPRTANYGYTF
TGTGCCAGCAGCGGACCTAGGACAGCTAACTATGGCTACACCTTC
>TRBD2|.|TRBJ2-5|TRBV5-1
CASSLGLAGASRETQYF
TGCGCCAGCAGCTTGGGACTAGCGGGGGCATCGAGAGAGACCCAGTACTTC
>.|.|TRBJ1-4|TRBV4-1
CASSQRPEKLFF
TGCGCCAGCAGCCAGCGACCTGAAAAACTGTTTTTT
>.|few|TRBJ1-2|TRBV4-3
CASSQAFRGRENYGYTF
TGCGCCAGCAGCCAAGCTTTTCGGGGGAGGGAGAACTATGGCTACACCTTC
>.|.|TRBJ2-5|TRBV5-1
CASSLGTLRQETQYF
TGCGCCAGCAGCCTTGGAACCCTACGGCAAGAGACCCAGTACTTC
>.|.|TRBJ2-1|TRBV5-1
CASATWDFSYNEQFF
TGCGCCAGCGCTACCTGGGATTTCTCCTACAATGAGCAGTTCTTC
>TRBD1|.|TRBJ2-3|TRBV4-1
CASSRGQGATDTQYF
TGCGCCAGCAGCCGCGGACAGGGGGCGACAGATACGCAGTATTTT
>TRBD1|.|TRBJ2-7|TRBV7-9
CASSLLLGQGLYEQYF
TGTGCCAGCAGCTTACTCTTGGGACAGGGCCTCTACGAGCAGTACTTC
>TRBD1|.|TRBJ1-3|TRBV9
CASSVGQGSGNTIYF
TGTGCCAGCAGCGTAGGACAGGGTTCTGGAAACACCATATATTTT
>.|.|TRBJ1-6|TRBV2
CASRGVTIYNSPLHF
TGTGCCAGCAGGGGAGTAACCATCTATAATTCACCCCTCCACTTT
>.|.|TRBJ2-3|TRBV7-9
CASSPFGDASTDTQYF
TGTGCCAGCAGCCCTTTCGGGGATGCTAGCACAGATACGCAGTATTTT
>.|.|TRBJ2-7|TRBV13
CASSSGRYEQYF
TGTGCCAGCAGCTCCGGCCGCTACGAGCAGTACTTC
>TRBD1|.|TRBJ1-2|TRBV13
CASSVGTGGAAGGYTF
TGTGCCAGCAGCGTTGGGACAGGGGGCGCCGCGGGAGGCTACACCTTC
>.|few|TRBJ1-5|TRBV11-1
CASSLAPQPQHF
TGTGCCAGCAGCTTAGCGCCTCAGCCCCAGCATTTT
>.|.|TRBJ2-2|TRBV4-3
CASSQDVRPGELFF
TGCGCCAGCAGCCAAGATGTCCGGCCCGGGGAGCTGTTTTTT
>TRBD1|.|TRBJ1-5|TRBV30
CAWSTGGAGNQPQHF
TGTGCCTGGAGCACAGGGGGCGCCGGGAATCAGCCCCAGCATTTT
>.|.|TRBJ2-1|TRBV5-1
CASSLGGEQFF
TGCGCCAGCAGCTTAGGGGGTGAGCAGTTCTTC
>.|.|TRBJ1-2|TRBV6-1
CASFSVTGSYGYTF
TGTGCCAGCTTCTCAGTGACAGGATCTTATGGCTACACCTTC
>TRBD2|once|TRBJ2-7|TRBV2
CASSEGRGGLDEQYF
TGTGCCAGCAGTGAAGGGCGGGGGGGCCTGGACGAGCAGTACTTC
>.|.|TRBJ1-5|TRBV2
CASRDTPNQPQHF
TGTGCCAGCAGAGACACACCCAATCAGCCCCAGCATTTT
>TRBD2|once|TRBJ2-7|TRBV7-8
CASSTPGTSGSYEQYF
TGTGCCAGCAGCACCCCCGGGACTAGCGGTTCCTACGAGCAGTACTTC
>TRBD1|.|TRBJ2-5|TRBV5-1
CASSPGTVQETQYF
TGCGCCAGCAGCCCCGGGACAGTACAAGAGACCCAGTACTTC
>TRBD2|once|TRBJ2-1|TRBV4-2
CASSQVGTSGNEQFF
TGTGCCAGCAGCCAAGTCGGGACTAGCGGTAATGAGCAGTTCTTC
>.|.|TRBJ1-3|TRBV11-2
CASSLTISTGNTIYF
TGTGCCAGCAGCTTGACTATAAGCACTGGAAACACCATATATTTT
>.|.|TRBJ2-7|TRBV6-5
CASSFGSSYEQYF
TGTGCCAGCAGTTTCGGGAGCTCCTACGAGCAGTACTTC
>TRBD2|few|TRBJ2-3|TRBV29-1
CSVVSGGPSGGLLDTQYF
TGCAGCGTTGTTAGCGGGGGCCCCTCGGGGGGCCTGTTAGATACGCAGTATTTT
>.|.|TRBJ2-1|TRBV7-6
CASSSSIGEQFF
TGTGCCAGCAGCTCCAGTATCGGAGAGCAGTTCTTC
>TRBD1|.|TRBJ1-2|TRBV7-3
CASSFRGDWENYGYTF
TGTGCCAGCAGCTTCAGGGGGGATTGGGAAAACTATGGCTACACCTTC
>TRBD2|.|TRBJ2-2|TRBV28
CASSHGLVGGELFF
TGTGCCAGCAGCCACGGACTAGTGGGAGGGGAGCTGTTTTTT
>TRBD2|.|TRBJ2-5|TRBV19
CASSNSGFKETQYF
TGTGCCAGTAGTAATAGCGGGTTTAAAGAGACCCAGTACTTC
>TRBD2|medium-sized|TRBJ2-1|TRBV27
CASSAPSGDKQFF
TGTGCCAGCTCCGCCCCTAGCGGGGATAAGCAGTTCTTC
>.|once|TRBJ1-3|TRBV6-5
CASSYSRGDTIYF
TGTGCCAGCAGTTACTCCAGGGGAGACACCATATATTTT
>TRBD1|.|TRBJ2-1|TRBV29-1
CSVELQGGGEQFF
TGCAGCGTTGAACTACAGGGGGGTGGTGAGCAGTTCTTC
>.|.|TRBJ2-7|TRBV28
CASSLTPGNEQYF
TGTGCCAGCAGTTTAACCCCAGGGAACGAGCAGTACTTC
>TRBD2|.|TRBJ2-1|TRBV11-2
CASSLEIAGLNNEQFF
TGTGCCAGCAGCTTAGAAATAGCGGGGCTAAACAATGAGCAGTTCTTC
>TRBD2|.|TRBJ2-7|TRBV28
CASSLGRGGAYEQYF
TGTGCCAGCAGTTTGGGGCGCGGGGGGGCTTACGAGCAGTACTTC
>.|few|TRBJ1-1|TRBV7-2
CASSFSPELYTEAFF
TGTGCCAGCAGCTTCTCTCCCGAATTATACACTGAAGCTTTCTTT
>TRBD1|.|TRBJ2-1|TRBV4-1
CASSPRDRVDNEQFF
TGCGCCAGCAGCCCGCGTGACAGGGTGGACAATGAGCAGTTCTTC
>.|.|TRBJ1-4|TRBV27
CASSLDGYEKLFF
TGTGCCAGCAGTTTGGACGGTTATGAAAAACTGTTTTTT
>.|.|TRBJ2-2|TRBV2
CASRGLTGTTNTGELFF
TGTGCCAGCAGGGGGCTTACCGGGACGACGAACACCGGGGAGCTGTTTTTT
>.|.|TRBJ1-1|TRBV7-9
CASSQVSWTEAFF
TGCGCCAGCAGCCAAGTCAGCTGGACTGAAGCTTTCTTT
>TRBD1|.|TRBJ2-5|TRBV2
CASSAAPGGAEGETQYF
TGTGCCAGCAGTGCGGCGCCAGGGGGCGCGGAGGGAGAGACCCAGTACTTC
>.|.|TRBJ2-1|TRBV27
CASSLAASPYNEQFF
TGTGCCAGCAGTTTAGCCGCTAGCCCCTACAATGAGCAGTTCTTC
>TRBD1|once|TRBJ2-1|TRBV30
CAGLRGRGYNEQFF
TGTGCCGGACTGAGGGGGCGCGGGTACAATGAGCAGTTCTTC